These 25 T cell receptor beta chains originate from one sample sequenced in a study of vaccination and CD4 T cells after COVID-19. Treatment defined: roughly 10-day PBMC culture with coronavirus spike peptide pools or control peptides (ViraFEST assay). The assay that was used to sequence DNA from cultured CD4+ T cells was the Oncomine TCR Beta short-read assay. Each CDR3 protein gets one entry after TCRdb re-called the PCR reads with MiXCR. The table shows 15,000 to 20,000 distinct CDR3 sequences, with about 40% occurring only once. These receptors have no identified antigens. The input for sequencing was CD4+ T cells from blood, cultured in vitro, taken before SARS-CoV-2 vaccination. All receptors come from a human donor who received a COVID-19 vaccine.

The count of this clonotype is one. The DNA is left out, because the CDR3 cannot be placed on it with certainty; the CDR3 is given as TCRdb lists it. V is TRBV27 and J is TRBJ1-4; TRBD1, the D gene given by the table, was not confirmed from the DNA. Ends included, the CDR3 has 16 residues. Per germline, CDR1 MNHEY and CDR2 SMNVEV (reference sequence). CDR3 region: CARGGTGGILMKNCFF.

The chain combines TRBV7-3 with TRBJ2-7, with D possibly being TRBD1 (7 bases). V lost 7 bases to trimming and J lost 5 bases, with 12 bases between them. CDR1 SGHTA and CDR2 FQGTGA come from the germline V gene. The CDR3 contains 12 residues. DNA of the CDR3: TGTGCCAGCAACCAGGGGGGACACGAGCAGTACTTC. It specifies CASNQGGHEQYF.

The chain is built from TRBV6-1 and TRBJ2-3; tentatively, D is TRBD2 (7 bases). The V end was cut by 2 bases, the J end by 2 bases, with 14 bases between. Germline loops: CDR1 MNHNS, CDR2 SASEGT. CDR3 length equals 16 residues. The CDR3 nucleotides are TGTGCCAGCAGTGAACTCGCGGGGGCATCCACAGATACGCAGTATTTT. This translates into CASSELAGASTDTQYF.

The chain couples TRBV7-2 to TRBJ1-1, with a possible D match to TRBD1 (6 bases). V was shortened by 4 bases and J by 1 base, with 13 bases between the two germline ends. The germline CDR1 and CDR2 sequences are SGHTA and FQGNSA. The CDR3 consists of 15 residues. The CDR3 sequence: CASSSQGRRNTEAFF. CDR3 bases: TGTGCCAGCAGCTCCCAGGGGAGGAGGAACACTGAAGCTTTCTTT.

This sequence joins TRBV29-1 and TRBJ1-6; D is perhaps TRBD1 (6 bases). The CDR3 spans 13 residues. Germline lookup yields CDR1 SQVTM and CDR2 ANQGSEA. Trimming shortened V by 6 bases and J by 7 bases, and 13 bases separated the two germline ends. The CDR3 region is CSVGETGNSPLHF. The CDR3, as DNA: TGCAGCGTGGGGGAAACAGGGAATTCACCCCTCCACTTT.

This clonotype appeared a few times. J is TRBJ2-5 and V is TRBV5-6; unclear D gene. Germline V CDR1 and CDR2: SGHDT, YYEEEE. V lost 3 bases and J 5 bases, leaving 17 bases between the germline ends. The CDR3 contains 15 residues. This CDR3 is CASSSPGRIGETQYF. In DNA, the CDR3 is TGTGCCAGCAGCTCGCCGGGTAGGATAGGCGAGACCCAGTACTTC.

The chain joins TRBV14 to TRBJ2-5; the D gene is possibly TRBD2 (7 bases). CDR3 size: 15 residues. The germline V gene encodes CDR1 SGHDN and CDR2 FVKESK. Trimming left V 4 bases short and J 2 bases short, with 14 bases between. The CDR3 DNA reads TGTGCCAGCAGCCCTTTAAGGGGGGGGCAAGAGACCCAGTACTTC. The encoded protein is CASSPLRGGQETQYF.

Within the sample, this clonotype is large (0.1 to 1%). The V and J genes are TRBV11-2 and TRBJ1-1; D uncertain. This CDR3 has 13 amino acids. The V end lost 1 base, the J end lost 10 bases, and 13 bases lay between the germline ends. Per the germline V gene, CDR1 is SGHAT and CDR2 is FQNNGV. CDR3 DNA: TGTGCCAGCAGCTTAGGCCTGAGCGCGGGAGCTTTCTTT. This codes for CASSLGLSAGAFF. Complete variable domain (other parts from reference TRBV11-2 and TRBJ1-1): EAGVAQSPRYKIIEKRQSVAFWCNPISGHATLYWYQQILGQGPKLLIQFQNNGVVDDSQLPKDRFSAERLKGVDSTLKIQPAKLEDSAVYLCASSLGLSAGAFFGQGTRLTVV.

The chain joins TRBV6-1 to TRBJ1-2; weak D call: TRBD1 (5 bases). This CDR3 contains 12 residues. Germline CDR1 and CDR2: MNHNS and SASEGT. V dropped 6 bases and J dropped 1 base, with 6 bases sitting between them. The CDR3 is CASRDINYGYTF. DNA of the CDR3: TGTGCCAGCAGGGACATTAACTATGGCTACACCTTC.

CDR3 sequence reads: CASSQVGGFYNSPLHF. The CDR3 region has the DNA TGTGCCAGCAGCCAAGTGGGCGGATTCTATAATTCACCCCTCCACTTT. The J gene is TRBJ1-6, the V gene TRBV14, with unresolved D. Germline CDR1 SGHDN, CDR2 FVKESK. This CDR3 contains 16 residues. Trimming left V 1 base short and J 3 bases short, with 10 bases between. Supplemented by reference TRBV14 and TRBJ1-6, the full variable domain reads EAGVTQFPSHSVIEKGQTVTLRCDPISGHDNLYWYRRVMGKEIKFLLHFVKESKQDESGMPNNRFLAERTGGTYSTLKVQPAELEDSGVYFCASSQVGGFYNSPLHFGNGTRLTVT.

This sequence joins TRBV5-4 and TRBJ2-3; D may be TRBD2 (6 bases). Germline CDR1 and CDR2: SGHNT and YYREEE (reference sequence). The CDR3 loop spans 16 amino acids. The germline V and J ends were trimmed by 5 bases and 2 bases, with 18 bases remaining between them. The CDR3 DNA sequence: TGTGCCAGCAGATCTAGCGTCCCTCCCCCCACAGATACGCAGTATTTT. It encodes CASRSSVPPPTDTQYF.

The sample holds a few counts of this clonotype. This CDR3 reads CASSLIQGGVNEQYF. The CDR3 DNA follows: TGTGCCAGCAGCTTAATCCAGGGAGGGGTAAACGAGCAGTACTTC. The V call is TRBV7-9, the J call TRBJ2-7; TRBD2 agrees at 7 bases. This CDR3 is built from 15 residues. Per the germline V gene, CDR1 is SEHNR and CDR2 is FQNEAQ (reference sequence). V lost 2 bases to trimming and J lost 5 bases; unmatched junction nucleotides: 9.

The chain has TRBV6-1 and TRBJ2-3; D is undetermined. Germline CDR1 MNHNS, CDR2 SASEGT. The V gene lost 7 bases and the J gene lost 6 bases, with 8 bases spanning the gap. The CDR3 has 11 residues. This CDR3 reads CASKAADTQYF. In nucleotides, the CDR3 is TGTGCCAGCAAAGCAGCGGATACGCAGTATTTT.

The chain couples TRBV4-2 to TRBJ1-2; D perhaps matches TRBD1 (6 bases). V was clipped by 0 bases and J by 5 bases, with 22 bases between them. Germline-derived CDR1 and CDR2 are LGHNA and YNFKEQ. CDR3 length equals 18 residues. CDR3 DNA sequence: TGTGCCAGCAGCCAAGAGAGTGGGGATTACAGGGACCCTTATGGCTACACCTTC. Its protein is CASSQESGDYRDPYGYTF.

The chain employs TRBV6-1 and TRBJ1-5; TRBD1 might be the D (5 bases). V lost 6 bases to trimming and J lost 3 bases, with 9 bases between them. Germline CDR1 reads MNHNS; CDR2 reads SASEGT. The CDR3 is 13 residues long. CDR3 residues: CASSRGYNQPQHF. Here the CDR3 DNA reads TGTGCCAGCAGCCGGGGGTACAATCAGCCCCAGCATTTT.

The chain employs TRBV2 and TRBJ2-6; D not certain. This CDR3 contains 18 residues. Trimming shortened V by 6 bases and J by 1 base, and 19 bases separated the two germline ends. Per germline, CDR1 SNHLY and CDR2 FYNNEI. CDR3 in amino acids: CASSEDRMIGSGANVLTF. In nucleotides, the CDR3 is TGTGCCAGCAGCGAGGATCGGATGATAGGATCTGGGGCCAACGTCCTGACTTTC.

This clonotype was found a few times. V and J are TRBV12-3 or TRBV12-4 and TRBJ2-5; 7 positions agree with TRBD2. The CDR3 has 14 amino acids. The trim removed 6 bases at V and 2 bases at J, leaving 6 bases unmatched. CDR3 nucleotide sequence: TGTGCCAGCAGCCCCCGCGGGGGTCAAGAGACCCAGTACTTC. Encoded protein: CASSPRGGQETQYF.

In this sample, this clonotype turned up a few times. The genes are TRBV20-1 and TRBJ1-2; 7 nucleotides align to TRBD1. Germline V gene data show CDR1 as DFQATT and CDR2 as SNEGSKA (reference sequence). The ends lost 1 base at V and 4 bases at J; junction bases unmatched: 6. There are 14 residues in the CDR3. Here the CDR3 DNA reads TGCAGTGCTAGAGTCCAGGGGGTGAGCTATGGCTACACCTTC. It is translated as CSARVQGVSYGYTF.

The V call is TRBV7-9, the J call TRBJ1-4; no firm D call. The CDR3 has 13 amino acids. Germline V gene data show CDR1 as SEHNR and CDR2 as FQNEAQ (reference sequence). The V gene lost 7 bases and the J gene lost 8 bases, with 14 bases spanning the gap. CDR3 in amino acids: CASTPVVEEKLFF. The DNA of the CDR3 is TGTGCCAGCACCCCGGTAGTGGAGGAAAAACTGTTTTTT.

This rearrangement joins TRBV7-2 to TRBJ1-3; D is ambiguous. Looked up from germline, CDR1 is SGHTA and CDR2 is FQGNSA. This CDR3 has 15 amino acids. V lost 1 base to trimming and J lost 7 bases, with 14 bases between them. The CDR3 DNA follows: TGTGCCAGCAGCTTAGGCGGAGAGGGTGTCAACACCATATATTTT. As protein: CASSLGGEGVNTIYF.

The chain uses TRBV7-9 and TRBJ2-7; 8 bases line up with TRBD1. The V gene end was trimmed by 5 bases and the J gene end by 9 bases; junction bases not matched to a gene: 9. The CDR3 runs 13 residues. CDR1 is SEHNR, CDR2 FQNEAQ, per germline (reference sequence). Written as DNA, the CDR3 is TGTGCCAGCAGCGTGACAGGGGATCCCGTGCAGTACTTC. Its protein is CASSVTGDPVQYF.

This clonotype came up a few times. The J gene is TRBJ1-1, the V gene TRBV6-1; 10 positions agree with TRBD1. Unmatched junction bases numbered 10, after V lost 5 bases and J lost 7 bases. Germline V lookup: CDR1 MNHNS, CDR2 SASEGT. This CDR3 has 15 residues. Here the CDR3 DNA reads TGTGCCAGCAGTACCCCACGGACAGGGGGGATTGAAGCTTTCTTT. Translated: CASSTPRTGGIEAFF.

CDR3 residues: CASSPTGLNTEAFF. In DNA, the CDR3 is TGCGCCAGCAGCCCGACAGGGCTAAACACTGAAGCTTTCTTT. The V and J genes are TRBV5-1 and TRBJ1-1, with 7 bases that match TRBD1. Trimming took 4 bases from V and 2 from J; bases not matched to a gene: 5. The CDR3 totals 14 residues. Per germline, CDR1 SGHRS and CDR2 YFSETQ.

In its sample, this clonotype was seen a few times. The chain couples TRBV12-3 or TRBV12-4 to TRBJ1-2, with D maybe TRBD1 (6 bases). The V end lost 6 bases, the J end lost 8 bases, and 16 bases lay between the germline ends. The CDR3 totals 13 residues. The CDR3 spells CASSRFTGYGYTF. For the CDR3, the DNA is TGTGCCAGCAGCCGATTTACAGGGTACGGCTACACCTTC.

The chain recombines TRBV3-1 with TRBJ1-1; D gene uncertain. Germline values: CDR1 LGHDT, CDR2 YNNKEL (reference sequence). The length of the CDR3 is 14 residues. The germline V and J ends were trimmed by 1 base and 0 bases, with 6 bases remaining between them. CDR3 sequence reads: CASSQAAVNTEAFF. CDR3 nucleotides: TGTGCCAGCAGCCAAGCAGCAGTGAACACTGAAGCTTTCTTT.